This entry lists 23 T cell receptor beta chains sequenced from one sample in a study of radiotherapy plus CTLA-4 blockade in lung cancer (dated by TCRdb to 2017 to 2018). The library was made by the immunoSEQ multiplex PCR assay. The clones in this table, taken by TCRdb from immuneACCESS, are in-frame only. Not every clone is retained; where verified, under half of the shortfall comes from an unresolved V gene, and the cause of the rest is unknown. This sample holds 70,000 to 90,000 clones; approximately 86% were observed only once. Of the sample, 0.85% to 0.9% is held by the ten largest clones. Sequenced material: peripheral blood, taken from a patient treated with radiotherapy plus ipilimumab. The receptor set was obtained from a human donor with non-small cell lung cancer who had stable disease on radiotherapy plus ipilimumab.

The chain employs TRBV7-2 and TRBJ2-5; TRBD2 matches at 7 bases. The CDR3 runs 13 residues. Germline V lookup: CDR1 SGHTA, CDR2 FQGNSA. The V gene end was trimmed by 3 bases and the J gene end by 8 bases; junction bases not matched to a gene: 6. DNA of the CDR3: TGTGCCAGCAGCTTTGGCCTAGCGGAAACCCAGTACTTC. This gives the protein CASSFGLAETQYF.

This clone was seen a few times. This rearrangement joins TRBV29-1 to TRBJ2-1; D possibly matches TRBD1 or TRBD2 (5 bases each). V was cut by 4 bases and J by 9 bases, with 13 bases left in between. The length of the CDR3 is 12 residues. Germline assignment: CDR1 SQVTM and CDR2 ANQGSEA. For the CDR3, the DNA is TGCAGCGTTGGCGGGCAAAGGGGTGAGCAGTTCTTC. Translated: CSVGGQRGEQFF.

This chain connects TRBV2 to TRBJ1-1; possibly TRBD1 for D (6 bases). Trimming left V 5 bases short and J 5 bases short, with 12 bases between. In germline, CDR1 is SNHLY, CDR2 FYNNEI. The CDR3 contains 13 residues. The chain's CDR3 is CASSRRTVTEAFF. The CDR3 bases are TGTGCCAGCAGTAGAAGGACAGTTACTGAAGCTTTCTTT.

The genes are TRBV15 and TRBJ2-7; 7 bases align to TRBD2. The CDR3 sequence is 20 residues long. V lost 1 base to trimming and J lost 4 bases; unmatched junction nucleotides: 22. Germline V gene data show CDR1 as LNHNV and CDR2 as YYDKDF (reference sequence). The CDR3 nucleotides read TGTGCCACCAGCAGAGGTCGGGCCTCTAGCGGCACCGGACTCGCTTACGAGCAGTACTTC. Its protein is CATSRGRASSGTGLAYEQYF.

The V gene is TRBV2, the J gene TRBJ2-5, with a weak D call TRBD1 (6 bases). CDR1 SNHLY and CDR2 FYNNEI come from the germline V gene. The CDR3 extends over 14 amino acids. V was clipped by 8 bases and J by 2 bases, with 15 bases between them. The CDR3 DNA reads TGTGCCAGCTCAGTCGGGACACCTCAAGAGACCCAGTACTTC. Amino acids: CASSVGTPQETQYF.

The chain's CDR3 is CASSSGRPYNEQFF. CDR3 DNA: TGTGCCAGCAGCTCGGGACGACCCTACAATGAGCAGTTCTTC. The chain joins TRBV11-3 to TRBJ2-1, with D possibly called TRBD1 or TRBD2 (5 bases each). The CDR3 runs 14 residues. CDR1 is SGHNT and CDR2 is YENEEA in the germline V gene. V was pared by 4 bases and J by 2 bases, with 9 bases between.

The chain couples TRBV7-8 to TRBJ2-4; TRBD1 aligns across 8 bases. The CDR3 length is 15 residues. Per the germline V gene, CDR1 is SGHVS and CDR2 is FQNEAQ. V lost 5 bases to trimming and J lost 5 bases; unmatched junction nucleotides: 8. CDR3 sequence (DNA): TGTGCCAGCAGCCCGAGCGGACAGGGCCAAAACATTCAGTACTTC. This sequence encodes CASSPSGQGQNIQYF.

The chain uses TRBV2 and TRBJ1-1; no firm D call. This CDR3 spans 12 amino acids. Trimming stripped 8 bases from V and 1 base from J, with 8 bases between. The germline V gene has CDR1 SNHLY and CDR2 FYNNEI. Here the CDR3 reads CASGLRNTEAFF. CDR3 in DNA: TGTGCCAGCGGCCTCAGGAACACTGAAGCTTTCTTT.

The V gene is TRBV28, the J gene TRBJ1-4, with a tentative D call TRBD1 (6 bases). Germline V gives CDR1 MDHEN, CDR2 SYDVKM. CDR3 size: 14 residues. V dropped 4 bases and J dropped 10 bases, with 16 bases sitting between them. The CDR3, as DNA: TGTGCCAGCAGTTCAGGGGTGACTTCCAGAAAACTGTTTTTT. This encodes CASSSGVTSRKLFF. Full variable domain (remainder filled in from reference TRBV28 and TRBJ1-4): DVKVTQSSRYLVKRTGEKVFLECVQDMDHENMFWYRQDPGLGLRLIYFSYDVKMKEKGDIPEGYSVSREKKERFSLILESASTNQTSMYLCASSSGVTSRKLFFGSGTQLSVL.

The chain links TRBV4-2 to TRBJ2-1, with 12 bases fitting TRBD2. Germline loops: CDR1 LGHNA, CDR2 YNFKEQ. The CDR3 is made up of 17 amino acids. The ends lost 3 bases at V and 7 bases at J; junction bases unmatched: 10. The CDR3 sequence: CASSQATLAGGGNEQFF. The CDR3 nucleotides read TGTGCCAGCAGCCAGGCCACCCTAGCGGGAGGGGGGAATGAGCAGTTCTTC.

The rearrangement links TRBV2 to TRBJ2-6, with D perhaps matching TRBD1 (5 bases). The CDR3 totals 19 residues. V was shortened by 1 base and J by 0 bases, with 16 bases between the two germline ends. The germline CDR1 and CDR2 sequences are SNHLY and FYNNEI. CDR3: CASSEGLGHTFSGANVLTF. In nucleotides, the CDR3 is TGTGCCAGCAGTGAAGGCTTAGGACACACTTTCTCTGGGGCCAACGTCCTGACTTTC.

The CDR3 DNA is TGTGCCAGCAGCGGCTCATCACAGGAGCTTCAAGAGACCCAGTACTTC. Its translation: CASSGSSQELQETQYF. V and J are TRBV9 and TRBJ2-5; tentatively, D is TRBD1 (5 bases). Germline assignment: CDR1 SGDLS and CDR2 YYNGEE. This CDR3 spans 16 amino acids. Trimming removed 3 bases from V and 2 bases from J, with 17 bases in between.

This chain joins TRBV5-6 and TRBJ1-1, with 8 nucleotides matching TRBD1. The trim removed 4 bases at V and 0 bases at J, leaving 5 bases unmatched. CDR1 SGHDT and CDR2 YYEEEE come from the germline V gene. This CDR3 has 15 residues. CDR3 sequence: CASSPRQGMNTEAFF. The CDR3, as DNA: TGTGCCAGCAGCCCCAGACAGGGGATGAACACTGAAGCTTTCTTT.

This clone was counted a single time. The chain carries TRBV2 and TRBJ1-5, with 7 bases matching TRBD1. Trimming removed 4 bases from V and 2 bases from J; junction bases left unmatched: 2. This CDR3 is built from 14 residues. The germline CDR1 and CDR2 sequences are SNHLY and FYNNEI. The CDR3 here is CASSGTGGNQPQHF. The CDR3 DNA reads as TGTGCCAGCAGTGGCACAGGGGGCAATCAGCCCCAGCATTTT.

The chain couples TRBV18 to TRBJ2-1; D might be TRBD1 or TRBD2, each matching 6 bases. Germline V gives CDR1 KGHSH, CDR2 LQKENI. V lost 3 bases and J 4 bases, leaving 16 bases between the germline ends. The CDR3 sequence is 16 residues long. CDR3 sequence: CASSPLQGLEYNEQFF. The CDR3 nucleotides read TGTGCCAGCTCACCTCTACAGGGACTGGAATACAATGAGCAGTTCTTC. Full variable domain (rest looked up from reference TRBV18 and TRBJ2-1): NAGVMQNPRHLVRRRGQEARLRCSPMKGHSHVYWYRQLPEEGLKFMVYLQKENIIDESGMPKERFSAEFPKEGPSILRIQQVVRGDSAAYFCASSPLQGLEYNEQFFGPGTRLTVL.

The gene calls are TRBV28 and TRBJ1-6; 7 bases fit TRBD1. Germline-derived CDR1 and CDR2 are MDHEN and SYDVKM. The CDR3 runs to 17 residues. V lost 7 bases to trimming and J lost 6 bases; unmatched junction nucleotides: 15. The CDR3 reads CASTASNEGARNSPLHF. The CDR3 bases are TGTGCCAGCACAGCCTCGAATGAGGGGGCGCGTAATTCACCCCTCCACTTT.

This clone has more than one count but fewer than ten. The chain is built from TRBV12-5 and TRBJ2-1; 10 bases agree with TRBD2. Per the germline V gene, CDR1 is LGHNT and CDR2 is FRNRAP. J was trimmed by 9 bases and V by 5 bases; bases with no gene match: 22. The CDR3 runs to 19 residues. CDR3 in amino acids: CASGNLRGTAGGAHSEQFF. CDR3 nucleotide sequence: TGTGCTAGTGGTAATCTTAGGGGCACAGCGGGGGGGGCTCATAGTGAGCAGTTCTTC.

This rearrangement joins TRBV28 to TRBJ1-4; 9 bases map to TRBD1. Germline V gene sequence: CDR1 MDHEN, CDR2 SYDVKM. With V trimmed by 5 bases and J by 3 bases, 10 bases remained unmatched. This CDR3 spans 17 amino acids. DNA for the CDR3: TGTGCCAGCAGTCCGGGACAGGGAGGGATGGCTAATGAAAAACTGTTTTTT. As protein: CASSPGQGGMANEKLFF.

The genes are TRBV11-3 and TRBJ2-1, with D uncertain. V gave up 0 bases and J gave up 5 bases, with 5 bases separating them. This CDR3 has 13 residues. The germline CDR1 and CDR2 sequences are SGHNT and YENEEA. For the CDR3, the DNA is TGTGCCAGCAGCTTAGATTCTGACAATGAGCAGTTCTTC. It specifies CASSLDSDNEQFF.

This chain joins TRBV28 and TRBJ2-1, with 15 bases lining up with TRBD2. CDR3 length: 21 amino acids. V was pared by 7 bases and J by 0 bases, with 16 bases of the junction left unmatched. Germline CDR1 is MDHEN and CDR2 is SYDVKM. The CDR3 reads CASTRSGPGLAGGSSYNEQFF. The CDR3 DNA sequence: TGTGCCAGCACTCGATCCGGGCCGGGACTAGCGGGAGGTTCCTCCTACAATGAGCAGTTCTTC. The full variable domain, rest sourced from reference TRBV28 and TRBJ2-1, is DVKVTQSSRYLVKRTGEKVFLECVQDMDHENMFWYRQDPGLGLRLIYFSYDVKMKEKGDIPEGYSVSREKKERFSLILESASTNQTSMYLCASTRSGPGLAGGSSYNEQFFGPGTRLTVL.

There are a few counts of this clone. The chain joins TRBV5-6 to TRBJ2-1; 8 bases align to TRBD2. CDR3 length: 16 residues. Germline loops: CDR1 SGHDT, CDR2 YYEEEE. V was pared by 3 bases and J by 8 bases, with 13 bases of the junction left unmatched. DNA of the CDR3: TGTGCCAGCAGCTATTCGTCAAGCGGGGGTTTCGATGAGCAGTTCTTC. The encoded protein is CASSYSSSGGFDEQFF.

This chain uses TRBV9 with TRBJ2-3; tentative D call: TRBD1 (5 bases). The V gene lost 2 bases and the J gene lost 0 bases, with 13 bases spanning the gap. This CDR3 contains 16 residues. The germline CDR1 and CDR2 sequences are SGDLS and YYNGEE. CDR3 in amino acids: CASSVSQGHSTDTQYF. The CDR3 DNA is TGTGCCAGCAGCGTGTCGCAAGGACACAGCACAGATACGCAGTATTTT. Full variable domain (missing parts from reference TRBV9 and TRBJ2-3): DSGVTQTPKHLITATGQRVTLRCSPRSGDLSVYWYQQSLDQGLQFLIQYYNGEERAKGNILERFSAQQFPDLHSELNLSSLELGDSALYFCASSVSQGHSTDTQYFGPGTRLTVL.

The table lists this clone with a few counts. The genes are TRBV2 and TRBJ2-3; D might be TRBD2 (6 bases). With 7 bases removed from V and 0 bases from J, the gap between germline ends came to 17 bases. Germline CDR1 is SNHLY and CDR2 is FYNNEI. This CDR3 comprises 16 residues. The CDR3 DNA reads TGTGCCAGCAAGGAGGAGGGCATCACCAGCACAGATACGCAGTATTTT. Its translation: CASKEEGITSTDTQYF.